Below, 12 T cell receptor beta chains from the same sample are listed, as sequenced in a study of radiotherapy plus CTLA-4 blockade in lung cancer. Produced via immunoSEQ multiplex PCR; TCRdb's table is partial and in-frame only. The repertoire has 23,000 or so clones, around 70% of them found once; the top ten carry approximately 3%. The sample consisted of peripheral blood, taken from a patient treated with radiotherapy plus ipilimumab. The origin of the receptors is a human donor with non-small cell lung cancer whose response to radiotherapy plus ipilimumab could not be evaluated.

This sequence joins TRBV7-8 and TRBJ2-3; the D is unclear. V lost 5 bases and J lost 2, with 2 bases in between. The germline gives CDR1 SGHVS, CDR2 FQNEAQ. The CDR3 totals 11 residues. This chain's CDR3 is CASSLTDTQYF. The CDR3 nucleotides read TGTGCCAGCAGCCTCACAGATACGCAGTATTTT.

This sequence joins TRBV7-8 and TRBJ1-4; 7 nucleotides line up with TRBD1. CDR3 length: 15 residues. Germline-derived CDR1 and CDR2 are SGHVS and FQNEAQ. J gave up 4 bases and V 5 bases, and 7 bases lay outside the gene matches. In DNA, the CDR3 is TGTGCCAGCAGCCGTAACAGGGGTCATAATGAAAAACTGTTTTTT. It yields the protein CASSRNRGHNEKLFF.

This clone was detected only a few times. The chain carries TRBV5-1 and TRBJ1-1, with D possibly matching TRBD1 (6 bases). Germline CDR1 and CDR2: SGHRS and YFSETQ. Between the trimmed V and J ends, which lost 4 bases and 3 bases, there was a span of 10 bases. The CDR3 runs 13 residues. The chain's CDR3 is CASSLGQHTEAFF. Written as DNA, the CDR3 is TGCGCCAGCAGCCTCGGACAGCACACTGAAGCTTTCTTT.

The genes are TRBV5-6 and TRBJ1-2; perhaps TRBD1 as D (5 bases). The length of the CDR3 is 14 residues. V lost 7 bases and J lost 5, with 18 bases in between. Germline V gene data show CDR1 as SGHDT and CDR2 as YYEEEE. In DNA, the CDR3 is TGTGCCAGCGATGCTCGGGGGAGGCTTTATGGCTACACCTTC. Translating gives CASDARGRLYGYTF. The variable domain in full, with the rest retrieved from reference TRBV5-6 and TRBJ1-2, is DAGVTQSPTHLIKTRGQQVTLRCSPKSGHDTVSWYQQALGQGPQFIFQYYEEEERQRGNFPDRFSGHQFPNYSSELNVNALLLGDSALYLCASDARGRLYGYTFGSGTRLTVV.

The rearrangement links TRBV14 to TRBJ1-2; 7 bases align to TRBD1. The CDR3 consists of 14 residues. Trimming took 0 bases from V and 8 from J; bases not matched to a gene: 6. Germline lookup yields CDR1 SGHDN and CDR2 FVKESK. DNA for the CDR3: TGTGCCAGCAGCCAAGAGAGGGGGCGCAGAGGCTACACCTTC. Protein: CASSQERGRRGYTF.

This clone was observed a handful of times. The chain carries TRBV14 and TRBJ2-5; 10 nucleotides match TRBD2. The CDR3 has 16 amino acids. Per germline, CDR1 SGHDN and CDR2 FVKESK. The J segment lost 5 bases and the V segment lost 4 bases, leaving 10 bases of the junction unmatched. The CDR3 DNA reads as TGTGCCAGCAGCCCCCTTCCGGATAGCGGGAGGGAGACCCAGTACTTC. Translating gives CASSPLPDSGRETQYF.

The rearrangement links TRBV4-1 to TRBJ2-2, with 8 nucleotides matching TRBD2. This CDR3 spans 17 amino acids. Germline V gives CDR1 MGHRA, CDR2 YSYEKL. The ends lost 2 bases at V and 0 bases at J; junction bases unmatched: 5. In DNA form, the CDR3 reads TGCGCCAGCAGCCAACCCTCTAGCGGGTCGAACACCGGGGAGCTGTTTTTT. It translates to CASSQPSSGSNTGELFF.

The V call is TRBV5-1, the J call TRBJ2-1; 9 nucleotides match TRBD2. V trimming: 3 bases; J trimming: 8 bases; junction bases outside the gene matches: 15. Germline V gives CDR1 SGHRS, CDR2 YFSETQ. This CDR3 has 17 amino acids. CDR3 in DNA: TGCGCCAGCAGCTGGGGGCGGGAGGGCCGATTTCGGGATGAGCAGTTCTTC. Its translation: CASSWGREGRFRDEQFF. The full variable domain, its missing parts supplied by reference TRBV5-1 and TRBJ2-1, is KAGVTQTPRYLIKTRGQQVTLSCSPISGHRSVSWYQQTPGQGLQFLFEYFSETQRNKGNFPGRFSGRQFSNSRSEMNVSTLELGDSALYLCASSWGREGRFRDEQFFGPGTRLTVL.

V usage is TRBV7-9 and J usage is TRBJ2-4; 10 bases are shared with TRBD2. Looked up from germline, CDR1 is SEHNR and CDR2 is FQNEAQ (reference sequence). The CDR3 is made up of 17 amino acids. V was pared by 0 bases and J by 10 bases, with 12 bases of the junction left unmatched. CDR3 residues: CASSLAPASGSVAIQYF. In nucleotides, the CDR3 is TGTGCCAGCAGCTTAGCGCCGGCTAGCGGGAGTGTGGCAATTCAGTACTTC.

This chain connects TRBV9 to TRBJ2-3; 7 bases agree with TRBD2. The germline CDR1 and CDR2 sequences are SGDLS and YYNGEE. The CDR3 totals 17 residues. The ends lost 3 bases at V and 3 bases at J; junction bases unmatched: 13. The CDR3 DNA reads as TGTGCCAGCAGCGAGCCGATGAGACTAGCCGGTACAGATACGCAGTATTTT. Amino acid sequence: CASSEPMRLAGTDTQYF. The full variable domain, its missing parts supplied by reference TRBV9 and TRBJ2-3, is DSGVTQTPKHLITATGQRVTLRCSPRSGDLSVYWYQQSLDQGLQFLIQYYNGEERAKGNILERFSAQQFPDLHSELNLSSLELGDSALYFCASSEPMRLAGTDTQYFGPGTRLTVL.

The rearrangement uses TRBV5-5 and TRBJ1-2; 8 bases are shared with TRBD1. The germline gives CDR1 SGHKS, CDR2 YYEKEE (reference sequence). The J segment lost 5 bases and the V segment lost 4 bases, leaving 13 bases of the junction unmatched. This CDR3 spans 16 amino acids. The CDR3, as DNA: TGTGCCAGCAGCCAGGCGGGCGGCAGGGGGCATTATGGCTACACCTTC. Its protein is CASSQAGGRGHYGYTF.

Here the CDR3 reads CASRTTGLLSYEQYF. CDR3 DNA: TGTGCCAGCAGAACGACAGGCCTGCTCTCCTACGAGCAGTACTTC. The V call is TRBV27, the J call TRBJ2-7; weak D call: TRBD1 (6 bases). The CDR3 length is 15 residues. Looked up from germline, CDR1 is MNHEY and CDR2 is SMNVEV (reference sequence). The germline V and J ends were trimmed by 6 bases and 0 bases, with 15 bases remaining between them.